The 18 T cell receptor beta chains below were found in one sample sequenced in a study of CXCR3-negative and CXCR3-positive naive CD8 T cells. The authors prepared UMI-labeled TRB cDNA libraries by 5' RACE. TCRdb re-called the 5' RACE reads and gives one entry per CDR3 protein, without DNA. This table holds about 81,000 distinct CDR3 sequences. Material: naive CXCR3- CD8+ T cells from blood. Subset of the sample: CD45RO-CCR7+CD27+CD95- naive CD8+ T cells lacking CXCR3 (TNR3-). The origin of the receptors is a human donor in good health. Some clones in this sample may be carry-over from other donors' samples.

The chain uses TRBV7-9 and TRBJ2-1; the TCRdb D gene call, TRBD2, has no DNA to confirm it. CDR1 and CDR2 from the germline V gene are SEHNR and FQNEAQ (reference sequence). CDR3 size: 17 residues. Here the CDR3 reads CASSSQTSGTSYNEQFF. Full variable domain (remainder filled in from reference TRBV7-9 and TRBJ2-1): DTGVSQNPRHKITKRGQNVTFRCDPISEHNRLYWYRQTLGQGPEFLTYFQNEAQLEKSRLLSDRFSAERPKGSFSTLEIQRTEQGDSAMYLCASSSQTSGTSYNEQFFGPGTRLTVL.

The V gene is TRBV5-5, the J gene TRBJ2-7; TCRdb's D call, TRBD1, is unchecked because there is no DNA. CDR3 length: 15 amino acids. The V gene's germline CDR1 is SGHKS and CDR2 YYEKEE (reference sequence). CDR3: CASSWGGQGSYEQYF. The full variable domain, rest sourced from reference TRBV5-5 and TRBJ2-7, is DAGVTQSPTHLIKTRGQQVTLRCSPISGHKSVSWYQQVLGQGPQFIFQYYEKEERGRGNFPDRFSARQFPNYSSELNVNALLLGDSALYLCASSWGGQGSYEQYFGPGTRLTVT.

This chain joins TRBV7-9 and TRBJ1-1; there is no DNA to check the TCRdb D call of TRBD1. In germline, CDR1 is SEHNR, CDR2 FQNEAQ (reference sequence). The CDR3 sequence is 14 residues long. This CDR3 is CASSLVGRNTEAFF.

The chain has TRBV9 and TRBJ2-4; TCRdb gives TRBD1 as the D gene, but with no DNA this cannot be confirmed. The V gene's germline CDR1 is SGDLS and CDR2 YYNGEE. This CDR3 has 17 amino acids. The CDR3 reads CASSATGNPDAKNIQYF.

The chain is built from TRBV14 and TRBJ2-1; with no DNA, the TCRdb D assignment of TRBD1 cannot be verified. Germline CDR1 reads SGHDN; CDR2 reads FVKESK. The CDR3 contains 15 residues. The CDR3 region is CASRPYGGSSNEQFF.

The gene calls are TRBV20-1 and TRBJ1-1; TCRdb returns TRBD1, unconfirmable since there is no DNA. CDR3 length equals 15 residues. Germline-derived CDR1 and CDR2 are DFQATT and SNEGSKA (reference sequence). CDR3 amino acids: CSAAGTGRGYTEAFF.

This chain connects TRBV4-2 to TRBJ2-7. Per the germline V gene, CDR1 is LGHNA and CDR2 is YNFKEQ. The CDR3 runs to 16 residues. The CDR3: CASSQDWGTQAYEQYF.

The genes are TRBV5-1 and TRBJ2-7. Germline V gene lookup returns CDR1 SGHRS and CDR2 YFSETQ. This CDR3 has 11 residues. CDR3 protein: CASSLYGEQYF.

The rearrangement uses TRBV2 and TRBJ2-7; the TCRdb call, TRBD1, lacks DNA for checking. The CDR3 covers 17 residues. The germline gives CDR1 SNHLY, CDR2 FYNNEI. CDR3 sequence: CASSVDRENVSSYEQYF.

The chain has TRBV19 and TRBJ1-2; the TCRdb D gene call, TRBD1, has no DNA to confirm it. Germline CDR1 LNHDA, CDR2 SQIVND (reference sequence). The CDR3 sequence is 12 residues long. CDR3 residues: CASSRQENGYTF.

The chain links TRBV4-2 to TRBJ1-1. Germline V gene data show CDR1 as LGHNA and CDR2 as YNFKEQ. The CDR3 extends over 16 amino acids. The CDR3 spells CASSQDETLWSTEAFF.

The chain recombines TRBV19 with TRBJ1-2. Germline V lookup: CDR1 LNHDA, CDR2 SQIVND (reference sequence). CDR3 length: 13 amino acids. This chain's CDR3 is CASSNSKTGGYTF.

The chain joins TRBV15 to TRBJ2-2; with no DNA, the TCRdb D assignment of TRBD1 cannot be verified. There are 14 residues in the CDR3. CDR1 LNHNV and CDR2 YYDKDF come from the germline V gene (reference sequence). CDR3: CATSSRGSTGELFF.

J is TRBJ1-2 and V is TRBV5-1; TCRdb returns TRBD1, unconfirmable since there is no DNA. Looked up from germline, CDR1 is SGHRS and CDR2 is YFSETQ. The length of the CDR3 is 15 residues. The CDR3 protein is CASSAGTGLRTGYTF.

This chain links TRBV25-1 with TRBJ1-2; TCRdb's D call of TRBD1 is untestable without DNA. Germline V CDR1 and CDR2: MGHDK, SYGVNS. The CDR3 runs to 16 residues. The CDR3 sequence is CASSESTGVEVYGYTF.

The chain has TRBV28 and TRBJ2-3; TCRdb reports TRBD1, a call that lacks DNA to check it against. Germline loops: CDR1 MDHEN, CDR2 SYDVKM. The CDR3 is 17 amino acids. CDR3 sequence reads: CASSPILLGQGTDTQYF.

The chain recombines TRBV7-3 with TRBJ2-5; TCRdb's D call, TRBD1, is unchecked because there is no DNA. In germline, CDR1 is SGHTA, CDR2 FQGTGA. The CDR3 extends over 16 amino acids. This CDR3 is CASSSAGTGFGETQYF.

The V and J genes are TRBV27 and TRBJ1-6; the TCRdb call, TRBD1, lacks DNA for checking. The V gene's germline CDR1 is MNHEY and CDR2 SMNVEV (reference sequence). There are 12 residues in the CDR3. CDR3 protein: CASRDRGSPLHF.